The 21 T cell receptor beta chains below were found in one sample sequenced in a study of metastatic and nonmetastatic thyroid tumors. No treatment of any kind had been given to any patient before thyroid surgery. TCRdb re-called the PCR reads with MiXCR. The table shows under 45,000 clones, with 17% occurring only once. The sequencing input was tumor tissue. The receptors shown here come from a female donor with papillary thyroid cancer or a benign thyroid nodule (not recorded which). Some clones in this sample may be carry-over from other donors' samples.

A note on this clone: At one boundary the junction diverges from the germline segment, which might be a read error. V and J are TRBV2 and TRBJ2-2; 10 bases agree with TRBD1. This CDR3 spans 15 amino acids. The germline CDR1 and CDR2 sequences are SNHLY and FYNNEI. The CDR3 sequence: CASSLKGQGTGELLF. CDR3 nucleotides: TGTGCCAGCAGTCTAAAGGGACAGGGGACCGGGGAGCTGCTTTTT.

This clone was seen ten or more times. The V call is TRBV5-5, the J call TRBJ2-3, with 9 bases matching TRBD2. The CDR3 extends over 16 amino acids. Germline V gene data show CDR1 as SGHKS and CDR2 as YYEKEE (reference sequence). V was clipped by 4 bases and J by 7 bases; unmatched bases: 13. CDR3 sequence reads: CASSRDSGRLGNTQYF. In DNA, the CDR3 is TGTGCCAGCAGCAGGGATAGCGGGAGATTGGGAAATACGCAGTATTTT.

This clone was counted many times. This rearrangement joins TRBV6-1 to TRBJ2-3, with D possibly matching TRBD2 (5 bases). The V end was cut by 8 bases, the J end by 0 bases, with 12 bases between. CDR1 MNHNS and CDR2 SASEGT come from the germline V gene. This CDR3 contains 14 residues. Here the CDR3 DNA reads TGTGCCAGCGCCGAACGGGGTAGCACAGATACGCAGTATTTT. Its translation is CASAERGSTDTQYF.

This clone showed up just a few times. The CDR3 reads CASSRSHLPYEQYF. The DNA for the CDR3 is TGTGCCAGCAGTCGGAGCCACCTGCCCTACGAGCAGTACTTC. The genes are TRBV6-2 or TRBV6-3 and TRBJ2-7; no clear D. Germline CDR1 and CDR2: MNHEY and SVGEGT. V lost 5 bases, J lost 2 bases, and 13 bases lay in between. The CDR3 is made up of 14 amino acids.

This clone was seen ten or more times. This same CDR3 is encoded by further DNA sequences in the sample. The V call is TRBV5-1, the J call TRBJ1-2; D unclear. The CDR3 length is 14 residues. Looked up from germline, CDR1 is SGHRS and CDR2 is YFSETQ. V was trimmed by 4 bases and J by 7 bases, leaving 17 bases between them. The CDR3 sequence is CASSTFLPGSGYTF. The CDR3 DNA reads as TGCGCCAGCAGCACCTTTTTACCTGGTTCTGGCTACACCTTC.

This clone was detected only a few times. This may be a read error: a much more frequent sequence differs by one nucleotide. Within the sample, other DNA sequences also encode this same CDR3. The chain uses TRBV7-8 and TRBJ2-3; D gene uncertain. The CDR3 has 16 amino acids. Germline-derived CDR1 and CDR2 are SGHVS and FQNEAQ. This CDR3 is CASSLAGRSFTDTQYF. Written as DNA, the CDR3 is TGTGCCAGCAGCTTAGCGGGCCGATCATTCACAGATACTCAGTATTTT.

The chain uses TRBV4-1 and TRBJ2-1; no reliable D call. CDR1 is MGHRA and CDR2 is YSYEKL in the germline V gene. CDR3 size: 12 residues. The germline V and J ends were trimmed by 1 base and 7 bases, with 5 bases remaining between them. The CDR3 sequence: CASSQVGNEQFF. CDR3 bases: TGCGCCAGCAGCCAAGTTGGAAATGAGCAGTTCTTC.

This clone has at least ten counts. The chain links TRBV7-3 to TRBJ2-3; TRBD2 might be the D (5 bases). Trimming took 4 bases from V and 4 from J, leaving 9 bases between them. This CDR3 has 13 residues. Germline lookup yields CDR1 SGHTA and CDR2 FQGTGA. CDR3 loop: CASSSGNPDTQYF. The CDR3 region has the DNA TGTGCCAGCAGCTCGGGAAACCCAGATACGCAGTATTTT.

This clone occurred once. This rearrangement joins TRBV7-2 to TRBJ1-5; D remains unclear. Germline CDR1 reads SGHTA; CDR2 reads FQGNSA. Trimming took 5 bases from V and 7 from J, leaving 12 bases between them. This CDR3 has 13 amino acids. The CDR3 DNA is TGTGCCAGCAGCCCCACTCATGGGCAGCCCCAGCATTTT. As protein: CASSPTHGQPQHF.

This clone has at least ten counts. CDR3 sequence (DNA): TGTGCCATCAGTGAGTCTGGTATGGGCAATCAGCCCCAGCATTTT. This gives the protein CAISESGMGNQPQHF. The V call is TRBV10-3, the J call TRBJ1-5; no clear D gene. The CDR3 is made up of 15 amino acids. Trimming took off 0 bases at V and 2 bases at J, with 8 bases between the two ends. In germline, CDR1 is ENHRY, CDR2 SYGVKD.

There are many counts of this clone. The rearrangement links TRBV19 to TRBJ2-2, with D possibly matching TRBD2 (7 bases). CDR3 size: 16 residues. The germline V gene encodes CDR1 LNHDA and CDR2 SQIVND (reference sequence). V lost 3 bases, J lost 6 bases, and 17 bases lay in between. CDR3 nucleotides: TGTGCCAGTAGTATGGTCACGGGGGGCTCGTCCGGGGAGCTGTTTTTT. Translation: CASSMVTGGSSGELFF.

A few counts support this clone. CDR3 region: CAKSFPPAAGPYGYTF. CDR3 nucleotide sequence: TGTGCCAAAAGTTTCCCACCCGCCGCAGGGCCCTATGGCTACACCTTC. The rearrangement uses TRBV28 and TRBJ1-2, with D possibly TRBD1 on 5 matching bases. Trimming took off 10 bases at V and 4 bases at J, with 25 bases between the two ends. This CDR3 is 16 amino acids long. The germline CDR1 and CDR2 sequences are MDHEN and SYDVKM.

Worth noting for this clone: The germline gene is not matched at one end of the junction; a read error may be the cause. V gene TRBV20-1 combines with J gene TRBJ2-1, with 9 bases that match TRBD2. This CDR3 has 16 amino acids. Looked up from germline, CDR1 is DFQATT and CDR2 is SNEGSKA (reference sequence). In nucleotides, the CDR3 is TGCGGTGCTAGAGATGACGGGACTAGCTGTTACAATGAGCAGTTCTTC. Translating gives CGARDDGTSCYNEQFF.

This clone appeared many times. This sequence joins TRBV20-1 and TRBJ2-7, with D perhaps TRBD1 or TRBD2 (6 bases each). The CDR3 extends over 15 amino acids. V was trimmed by 0 bases and J by 9 bases, leaving 21 bases between them. Germline V gene data show CDR1 as DFQATT and CDR2 as SNEGSKA (reference sequence). CDR3 residues: CSAREGGRYPTAQYF. The CDR3 region has the DNA TGCAGTGCTAGAGAAGGGGGGAGGTATCCTACGGCGCAGTACTTC.

This clone was recorded at least ten times. The chain recombines TRBV6-1 with TRBJ1-2; weak D call: TRBD1 (6 bases). CDR3 length equals 13 residues. Germline CDR1 reads MNHNS; CDR2 reads SASEGT. Trimming took 6 bases from V and 5 from J, leaving 13 bases between them. CDR3 in DNA: TGTGCCAGCAGACCACAGGGTAATTATGGCTACACCTTC. As protein: CASRPQGNYGYTF.

This clone was counted many times. The chain carries TRBV11-2 and TRBJ2-7, with 9 positions matching TRBD2. The CDR3 is 15 residues long. Germline V gene data show CDR1 as SGHAT and CDR2 as FQNNGV. V dropped 4 bases and J dropped 2; count of bases not matched to a gene: 6. CDR3 protein: CASSSSSGTPYEQYF. The CDR3 DNA sequence: TGTGCCAGCAGCTCTTCTAGCGGGACCCCCTACGAGCAGTACTTC.

The sample holds many counts of this clone. The chain carries TRBV30 and TRBJ1-2; D remains ambiguous. Germline CDR1 is GTSNPN and CDR2 is SVGIG (reference sequence). This CDR3 has 13 amino acids. Trimming took off 2 bases at V and 0 bases at J, with 7 bases between the two ends. The CDR3 sequence is CAWSRRTNYGYTF. CDR3 nucleotides: TGTGCCTGGAGTCGGAGAACTAACTATGGCTACACCTTC.

This clone was counted ten times or more. The chain uses TRBV5-5 and TRBJ2-7; D gene uncertain. Germline V gene data show CDR1 as SGHKS and CDR2 as YYEKEE (reference sequence). This CDR3 is built from 12 residues. With 1 base removed from V and 6 bases from J, the gap between germline ends came to 8 bases. CDR3 loop: CASSLSSLEQYF. The CDR3 DNA follows: TGTGCCAGCAGCTTGAGTTCTCTCGAGCAGTACTTC.

This clone was seen a handful of times. The rearrangement joins TRBV6-1 to TRBJ1-1; TRBD1 aligns across 8 bases. The V and J ends lost 6 bases and 5 bases, in that order; junction bases with no gene match: 5. There are 13 residues in the CDR3. Germline V gene lookup returns CDR1 MNHNS and CDR2 SASEGT. The CDR3 nucleotides are TGTGCCAGCAGGGACAGGGCTCAAACTGAAGCTTTCTTT. Translated, it gives CASRDRAQTEAFF.

The V call is TRBV20-1, the J call TRBJ2-2, with D maybe TRBD1 (5 bases). There are 14 residues in the CDR3. The germline V and J ends were trimmed by 3 bases and 1 base, with 9 bases remaining between them. Germline V CDR1 and CDR2: DFQATT, SNEGSKA (reference sequence). The CDR3 loop reads CSARTQENTGELFF. The CDR3 DNA follows: TGCAGTGCTAGGACACAGGAGAACACCGGGGAGCTGTTTTTT.

This clone has a count of ten or more. This sequence joins TRBV6-5 and TRBJ2-1, with 8 bases fitting TRBD2. This CDR3 comprises 17 residues. V shed 5 bases and J 6 bases; nucleotides not matched to a gene: 15. Germline V lookup: CDR1 MNHEY, CDR2 SVGAGI. The CDR3 is CASSPRGGAGPSNEQFF. As DNA, the CDR3 is TGTGCCAGCAGTCCCCGGGGGGGAGCGGGGCCGAGCAATGAGCAGTTCTTC.